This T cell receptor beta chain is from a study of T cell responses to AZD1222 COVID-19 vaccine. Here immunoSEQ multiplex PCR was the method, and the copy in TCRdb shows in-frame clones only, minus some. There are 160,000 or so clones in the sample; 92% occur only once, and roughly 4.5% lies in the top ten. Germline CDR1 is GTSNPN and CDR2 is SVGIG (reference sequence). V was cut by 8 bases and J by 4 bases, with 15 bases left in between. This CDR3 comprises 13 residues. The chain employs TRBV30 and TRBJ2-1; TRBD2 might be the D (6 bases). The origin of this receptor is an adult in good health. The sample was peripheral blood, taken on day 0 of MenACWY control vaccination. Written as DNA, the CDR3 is TGTGCCGGGGGGATTATGCCTTACAATGAGCAGTTCTTC. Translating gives CAGGIMPYNEQFF.